Only one count was recorded for the clone carrying this T cell receptor beta chain. The data stem from a study of blood T cell repertoires in COVID-19. Repertoires were generated with immunoSEQ multiplex PCR, while TCRdb's copy carries only in-frame clones and drops some. Seen here are about 300,000 clones, about nine tenths observed once, and the top ten hold over 1.5%. The TCR was taken from a woman aged 25 to 39 with COVID-19, enrolled during active disease. Sample: peripheral blood.

The CDR3 reads CASSLSGDNEQFF. The CDR3 DNA sequence: TGTGCCAGCAGCCTATCGGGAGACAATGAGCAGTTCTTC. The V and J genes are TRBV12-3 or TRBV12-4 and TRBJ2-1; D is possibly TRBD2 (6 bases). V dropped 6 bases and J dropped 5 bases, with 11 bases sitting between them. This CDR3 has 13 amino acids.